The TCR beta chain described here comes from a study of blood T cell repertoires in COVID-19. About the research overall: The United States, Italy and Spain supplied acute and convalescent COVID-19 samples. PBMCs, B-cell-depleted T cells, or T cells provided the cDNA or gDNA that made up the material.

Per the authors' pipeline: Scientists estimated how many nucleated cells there were by amplifying reference gene primers. Repertoires were generated with immunoSEQ multiplex PCR, while TCRdb's copy carries only in-frame clones and drops some. V, J and clone size are those of that table, while D and trimming were read from the DNA. Of 100,000 to 150,000 clones detected, almost 70% appear once; the ten largest clones hold about 2.2%. CDR1 is LNHDA and CDR2 is SQIVND in the germline V gene (reference sequence). Trimming shortened V by 7 bases and J by 0 bases, and 13 bases separated the two germline ends. The CDR3 contains 15 residues.

Source material: peripheral blood. This sequence joins TRBV19 and TRBJ2-1, with D perhaps matching TRBD2 (6 bases). This sequence was found in an older woman with acute or convalescent COVID-19. CDR3 protein: CASKKASVSYNEQFF. The CDR3 DNA follows: TGTGCCAGTAAAAAGGCTAGCGTCTCCTACAATGAGCAGTTCTTC.